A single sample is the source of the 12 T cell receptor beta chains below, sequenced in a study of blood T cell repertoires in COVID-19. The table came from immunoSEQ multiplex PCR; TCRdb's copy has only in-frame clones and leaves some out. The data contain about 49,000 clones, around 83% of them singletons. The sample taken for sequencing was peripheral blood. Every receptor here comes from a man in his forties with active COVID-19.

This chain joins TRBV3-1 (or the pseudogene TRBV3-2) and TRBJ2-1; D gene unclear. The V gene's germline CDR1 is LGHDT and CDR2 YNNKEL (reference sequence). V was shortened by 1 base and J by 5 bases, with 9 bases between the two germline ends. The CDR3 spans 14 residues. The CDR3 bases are TGTGCCAGCAGCCAAGTGGCAGTCAACAATGAGCAGTTCTTC. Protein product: CASSQVAVNNEQFF.

The CDR3 DNA reads TGTGCCAGCAGCTGGGGACAGGGGGCGTTGGATGAGCAGTTCTTC. It yields the protein CASSWGQGALDEQFF. This chain joins TRBV7-9 and TRBJ2-1; TRBD1 matches 12 bases. This CDR3 comprises 15 residues. With 4 bases clipped from V and 8 bases from J, the junction kept 6 bases outside the gene matches. CDR1 and CDR2 (germline): SEHNR, FQNEAQ (reference sequence).

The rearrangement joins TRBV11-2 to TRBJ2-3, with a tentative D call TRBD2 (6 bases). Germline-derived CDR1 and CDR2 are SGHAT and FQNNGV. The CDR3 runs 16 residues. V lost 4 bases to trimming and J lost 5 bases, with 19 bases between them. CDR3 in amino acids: CASSSQGGSRGDTQYF. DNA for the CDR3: TGTGCCAGCAGCTCCCAGGGTGGGTCGCGGGGAGATACGCAGTATTTT. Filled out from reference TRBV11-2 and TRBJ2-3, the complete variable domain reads EAGVAQSPRYKIIEKRQSVAFWCNPISGHATLYWYQQILGQGPKLLIQFQNNGVVDDSQLPKDRFSAERLKGVDSTLKIQPAKLEDSAVYLCASSSQGGSRGDTQYFGPGTRLTVL.

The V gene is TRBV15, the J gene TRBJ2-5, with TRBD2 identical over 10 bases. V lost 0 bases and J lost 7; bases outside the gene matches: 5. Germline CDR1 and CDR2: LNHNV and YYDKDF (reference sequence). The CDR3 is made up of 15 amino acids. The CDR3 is CATSRDLASGRTQYF. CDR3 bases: TGTGCCACCAGCAGAGATCTTGCTAGCGGGAGGACCCAGTACTTC.

The chain's CDR3 is CASPQGILLSNQPQHF. The CDR3 DNA is TGTGCCAGCCCACAGGGAATCTTATTGAGCAATCAGCCCCAGCATTTT. The chain uses TRBV9 and TRBJ1-5; D is possibly TRBD1 (6 bases). The length of the CDR3 is 16 residues. The V gene lost 7 bases and the J gene lost 1 base, with 18 bases spanning the gap. Germline V gene sequence: CDR1 SGDLS, CDR2 YYNGEE.

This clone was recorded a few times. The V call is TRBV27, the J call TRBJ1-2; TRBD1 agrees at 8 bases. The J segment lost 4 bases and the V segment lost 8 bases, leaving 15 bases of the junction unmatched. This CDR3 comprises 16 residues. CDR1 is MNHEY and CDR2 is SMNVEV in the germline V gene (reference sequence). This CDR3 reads CASGPLTDRDLYGYTF. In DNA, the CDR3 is TGTGCCAGCGGCCCCCTAACGGACAGGGATCTCTATGGCTACACCTTC.

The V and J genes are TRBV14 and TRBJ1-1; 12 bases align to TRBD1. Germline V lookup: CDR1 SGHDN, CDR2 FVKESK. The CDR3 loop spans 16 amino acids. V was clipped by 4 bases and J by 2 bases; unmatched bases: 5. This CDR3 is CASSPGTGGRNTEAFF. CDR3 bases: TGTGCCAGCAGCCCCGGGACAGGGGGCCGCAACACTGAAGCTTTCTTT.

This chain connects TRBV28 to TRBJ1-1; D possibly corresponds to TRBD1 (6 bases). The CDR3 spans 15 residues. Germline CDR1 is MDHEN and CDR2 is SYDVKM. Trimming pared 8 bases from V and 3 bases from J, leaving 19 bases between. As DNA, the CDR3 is TGTGCCAGCGCTTCTTTGGGGGCCTCTGACACTGAAGCTTTCTTT. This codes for CASASLGASDTEAFF.

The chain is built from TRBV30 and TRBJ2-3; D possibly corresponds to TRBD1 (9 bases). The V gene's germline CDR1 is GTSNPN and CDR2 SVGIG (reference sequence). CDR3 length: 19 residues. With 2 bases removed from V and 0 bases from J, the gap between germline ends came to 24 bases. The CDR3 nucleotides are TGTGCCTGGAGTCTGGGATTTAGCGGGACAGGGTATAGCACAGATACGCAGTATTTT. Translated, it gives CAWSLGFSGTGYSTDTQYF.

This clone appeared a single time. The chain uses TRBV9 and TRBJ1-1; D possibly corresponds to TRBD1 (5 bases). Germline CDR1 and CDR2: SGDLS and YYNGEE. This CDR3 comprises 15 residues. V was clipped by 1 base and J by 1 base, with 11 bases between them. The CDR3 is CASSVFPGQNTEAFF. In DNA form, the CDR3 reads TGTGCCAGCAGCGTATTTCCAGGGCAGAACACTGAAGCTTTCTTT. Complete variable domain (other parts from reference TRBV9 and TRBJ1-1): DSGVTQTPKHLITATGQRVTLRCSPRSGDLSVYWYQQSLDQGLQFLIQYYNGEERAKGNILERFSAQQFPDLHSELNLSSLELGDSALYFCASSVFPGQNTEAFFGQGTRLTVV.

In DNA, the CDR3 is TGTGCCAGTAGTATACGTGGGAGGGCCGCCTACGAGCAGTACTTC. Its protein product is CASSIRGRAAYEQYF. The chain recombines TRBV19 with TRBJ2-7, with 7 bases lining up with TRBD2. The V gene's germline CDR1 is LNHDA and CDR2 SQIVND (reference sequence). The V and J ends lost 2 bases and 2 bases, in that order; junction bases with no gene match: 6. The CDR3 runs 15 residues.

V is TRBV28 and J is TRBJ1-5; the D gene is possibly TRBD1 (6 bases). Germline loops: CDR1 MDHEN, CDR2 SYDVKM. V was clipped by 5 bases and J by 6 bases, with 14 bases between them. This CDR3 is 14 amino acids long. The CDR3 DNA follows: TGTGCCAGCAGTCTGCAAGGGGGGGTTCAGCCCCAGCATTTT. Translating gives CASSLQGGVQPQHF.